The clone carrying this T cell receptor (beta chain) was counted a few times. The data are from a study of T-cell reconstitution after alpha-beta-depleted transplantation in children. V was cut by 4 bases and J by 5 bases, with 7 bases left in between. This CDR3 region has 12 residues. Germline V gene data show CDR1 as SGHRS and CDR2 as YFSETQ. The authors prepared the TCRbeta library with unique molecular identifiers. TCRdb reprocessed the PCR reads with MiXCR, giving one entry per CDR3 protein. The repertoire holds around 680,000 distinct CDR3 sequences, with roughly 17% as singletons. The receptor was derived from a human donor who donated a stem cell graft to a child with acute myeloid leukemia. The chain carries TRBV5-1 and TRBJ2-1; D ambiguous. This specimen was PBMCs from the stem cell graft donor, taken from the stem cell graft. The CDR3 protein is CASSGPDNEQFF. The CDR3, as DNA: TGCGCCAGCAGCGGGCCCGACAATGAGCAGTTCTTC.